Included here is one TCR beta chain sequence, with context. These data originate in a study of control samples from healthy donors and cancer patients. Profiling relied on immunoSEQ multiplex PCR, and the TCRdb table lists in-frame clones only, not all of them. The profile shows roughly 120,000 clones, roughly 84% of them singletons. This CDR3 has 15 residues. Trimming stripped 0 bases from V and 2 bases from J, with 10 bases between. The germline gives CDR1 SGHRS, CDR2 YFSETQ. The specimen sequenced was blood. This TCR was sampled from a man aged 50 or older in good health. The J gene is TRBJ2-3, the V gene TRBV5-1, with D perhaps TRBD2 (6 bases). CDR3 nucleotide sequence: TGCGCCAGCAGCTTGGCCGGGGGATACACAGATACGCAGTATTTT. Amino acids: CASSLAGGYTDTQYF.